There are many counts of the clone carrying this TCR beta chain. Noted time point: patch test 1, 2 weeks after DPC sensitization. Treatment reported: therapeutic diphenylcyclopropenone sensitization with weekly scalp DPC. Blood collection took place prior to placing each patch test. V was clipped by 7 bases and J by 0 bases; unmatched bases: 9. The germline V gene has CDR1 SGHTA and CDR2 FQGNSA. CDR3 length: 17 amino acids. This entry comes from a study of human T cells and chemical hapten exposure. For the study at large: Patients, largely female, had alopecia areata, totalis or universalis.

One entry per CDR3 protein, called by TCRdb with MiXCR from the RACE reads. The sample gives around 120,000 distinct CDR3 sequences, roughly 15% of which show up once; around 0.84% is in the top ten. Material: whole blood, obtained in connection with sensitization to the hapten diphenylcyclopropenone (DPC). This chain joins TRBV7-2 and TRBJ2-3, with 11 bases fitting TRBD2. This receptor was identified in a man aged 18 to 30 with alopecia areata. Some clones in this sample may be carry-over from other donors' samples. In nucleotides, the CDR3 is TGTGCCAGCATCGTCACTAGCGGGGGCCTAAGCACAGATACGCAGTATTTT. It specifies CASIVTSGGLSTDTQYF.